This T cell receptor beta chain was sequenced for a study of T cell changes during pregnancy in multiple sclerosis. The table came from immunoSEQ multiplex PCR; TCRdb's copy has only in-frame clones and leaves some out. The sample lists more than 75,000 clones, approximately 94% occurring once. The length of the CDR3 is 15 residues. The V gene's germline CDR1 is SGDLS and CDR2 YYNGEE. J was trimmed by 5 bases and V by 0 bases; bases with no gene match: 4. The clonotype comes from a female donor with multiple sclerosis, enrolled in a pregnancy study. Sequenced here: peripheral blood, sampled in the third trimester of pregnancy. V gene TRBV9 combines with J gene TRBJ1-4; 7 bases line up with TRBD1. The CDR3, as DNA: TGTGCCAGCAGCGTAGAAGGGACAGTAAATGAAAAACTGTTTTTT. Protein product: CASSVEGTVNEKLFF.